Below, 5 T cell receptor beta chains from the same sample are listed, as sequenced in a study of immune cell composition in non-small cell lung cancer (dated by TCRdb to 2016 to 2017). Receptors were amplified or captured by the immunoSEQ multiplex PCR assay. The table comes from immuneACCESS by way of TCRdb, which keeps in-frame sequences with V and J called. Part of the clones is missing from these tables; in studies checked, under half for an unresolved V gene and the rest for unknown reasons. This sample gives thousands of clones in total; approximately 73% of them show up just once. The top ten constitute more than 15% of the sample. Non-adjacent lung tissue from the same patient, taken as far from the tumour as possible and at least 3 cm away, was used for the normal lung samples. These data also formed part of another study, on CD4 T cells in lung cancer.

Sequenced input: non-adjacent lung tissue. The receptors originated from a human donor with non-small cell lung cancer.

To note about this clone: Other nucleotide sequences from this sample produce the same CDR3. The genes are TRBV7-9 and TRBJ2-3, with D tentatively TRBD2 (7 bases). V lost 5 bases and J 1 base, leaving 13 bases between the germline ends. The CDR3 loop spans 15 amino acids. Germline CDR1 is SEHNR and CDR2 is FQNEAQ (reference sequence). The CDR3 loop reads CASSQMGGRTDTQYF. The DNA of the CDR3 is TGTGCCAGCAGCCAGATGGGGGGGCGCACAGATACGCAGTATTTT. Based on the CDR3 plus reference TRBV7-9 and TRBJ2-3, the full variable domain is DTGVSQNPRHKITKRGQNVTFRCDPISEHNRLYWYRQTLGQGPEFLTYFQNEAQLEKSRLLSDRFSAERPKGSFSTLEIQRTEQGDSAMYLCASSQMGGRTDTQYFGPGTRLTVL.

The chain combines TRBV7-4 with TRBJ2-5, with 12 positions matching TRBD2. After removal of 4 bases from V and 2 bases from J, the junction contained 5 bases not matched to a gene. There are 16 residues in the CDR3. Germline CDR1 is SGHVT and CDR2 is SQSDAQ. In DNA form, the CDR3 reads TGTGCCAGCAGCTCCTCTAGCGGGGGGGCTCAAGAGACCCAGTACTTC. Its protein is CASSSSSGGAQETQYF.

The chain has TRBV19 and TRBJ1-5; D is possibly TRBD1 (5 bases). Germline V gene lookup returns CDR1 LNHDA and CDR2 SQIVND (reference sequence). Trimming took off 3 bases at V and 8 bases at J, with 11 bases between the two ends. The CDR3 is 13 amino acids. The CDR3 loop is CASSMSGWEPQHF. CDR3 in DNA: TGTGCCAGTAGTATGTCAGGGTGGGAGCCCCAGCATTTT. Using reference TRBV19 and TRBJ1-5 for the parts outside the CDR3, the full variable domain is DGGITQSPKYLFRKEGQNVTLSCEQNLNHDAMYWYRQDPGQGLRLIYYSQIVNDFQKGDIAEGYSVSREKKESFPLTVTSAQKNPTAFYLCASSMSGWEPQHFGDGTRLSIL.

This clone was recorded a few times. V is TRBV11-2 and J is TRBJ2-7; TRBD2 might be the D (5 bases). Germline CDR1 and CDR2: SGHAT and FQNNGV. Trimming pared 2 bases from V and 7 bases from J, leaving 18 bases between. The CDR3 has 15 residues. In DNA form, the CDR3 reads TGTGCCAGCAGCTTAACAGTCACAAACGGGAATGAGCAGTACTTC. This encodes CASSLTVTNGNEQYF.

This clone was found once. The rearrangement uses TRBV5-1 and TRBJ1-3, with 7 bases that match TRBD1. The CDR3 is 16 amino acids. Trimming at V came to 4 bases and at J to 0 bases, leaving 7 bases not matched to a gene. Germline CDR1 reads SGHRS; CDR2 reads YFSETQ. The CDR3 reads CASSPGTALSGNTIYF. CDR3 in DNA: TGCGCCAGCAGCCCCGGGACAGCTCTCTCTGGAAACACCATATATTTT. The variable domain in full, completed from reference TRBV5-1 and TRBJ1-3, reads KAGVTQTPRYLIKTRGQQVTLSCSPISGHRSVSWYQQTPGQGLQFLFEYFSETQRNKGNFPGRFSGRQFSNSRSEMNVSTLELGDSALYLCASSPGTALSGNTIYFGEGSWLTVV.